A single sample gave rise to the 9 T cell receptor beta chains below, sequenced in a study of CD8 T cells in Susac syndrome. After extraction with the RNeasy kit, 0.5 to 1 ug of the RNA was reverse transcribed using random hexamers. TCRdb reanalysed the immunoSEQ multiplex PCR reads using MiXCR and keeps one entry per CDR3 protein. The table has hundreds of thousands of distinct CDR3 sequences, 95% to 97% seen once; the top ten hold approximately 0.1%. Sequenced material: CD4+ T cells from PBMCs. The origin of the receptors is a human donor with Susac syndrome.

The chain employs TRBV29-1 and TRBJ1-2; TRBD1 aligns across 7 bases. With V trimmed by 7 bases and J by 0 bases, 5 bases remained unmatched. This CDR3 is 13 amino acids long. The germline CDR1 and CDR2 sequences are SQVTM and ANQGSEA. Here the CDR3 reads CSGSTGPNYGYTF. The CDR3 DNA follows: TGCAGCGGGTCGACAGGGCCTAACTATGGCTACACCTTC. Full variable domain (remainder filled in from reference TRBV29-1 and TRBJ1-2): SAVISQKPSRDICQRGTSLTIQCQVDSQVTMMFWYRQQPGQSLTLIATANQGSEATYESGFVIDKFPISRPNLTFSTLTVSNMSPEDSSIYLCSGSTGPNYGYTFGSGTRLTVV.

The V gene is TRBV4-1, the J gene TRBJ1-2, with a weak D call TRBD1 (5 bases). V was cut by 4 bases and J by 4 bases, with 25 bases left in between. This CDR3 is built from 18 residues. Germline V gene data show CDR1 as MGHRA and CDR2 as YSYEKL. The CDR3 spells CASSPGHAGTGPRYGYTF. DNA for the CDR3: TGCGCCAGCAGCCCCGGTCATGCAGGGACGGGACCTCGCTATGGCTACACCTTC.

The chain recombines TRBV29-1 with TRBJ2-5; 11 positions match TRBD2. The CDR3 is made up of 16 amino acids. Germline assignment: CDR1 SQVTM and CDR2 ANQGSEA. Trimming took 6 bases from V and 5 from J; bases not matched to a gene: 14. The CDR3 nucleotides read TGCAGCGTCGACCCATTACTAGCGGGAGTTGGGGAGACCCAGTACTTC. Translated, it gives CSVDPLLAGVGETQYF.

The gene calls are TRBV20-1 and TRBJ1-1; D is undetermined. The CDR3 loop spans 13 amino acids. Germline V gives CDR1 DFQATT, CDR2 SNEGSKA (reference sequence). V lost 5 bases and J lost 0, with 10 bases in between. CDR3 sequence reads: CSAPRLVNTEAFF. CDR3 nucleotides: TGCAGTGCTCCGAGATTAGTGAACACTGAAGCTTTCTTT.

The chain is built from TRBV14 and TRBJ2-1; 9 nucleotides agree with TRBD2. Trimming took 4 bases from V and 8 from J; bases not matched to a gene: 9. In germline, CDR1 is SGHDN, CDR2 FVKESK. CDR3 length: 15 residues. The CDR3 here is CASSPIAGVQDEQFF. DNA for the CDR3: TGTGCCAGCAGCCCCATAGCGGGAGTTCAGGATGAGCAGTTCTTC.

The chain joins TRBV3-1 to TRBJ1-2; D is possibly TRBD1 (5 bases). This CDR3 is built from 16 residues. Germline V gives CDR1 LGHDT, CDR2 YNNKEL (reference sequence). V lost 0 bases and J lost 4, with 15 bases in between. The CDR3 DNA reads TGTGCCAGCAGCCAAGATAAGGGGTCGGGAATCTATGGCTACACCTTC. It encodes CASSQDKGSGIYGYTF.

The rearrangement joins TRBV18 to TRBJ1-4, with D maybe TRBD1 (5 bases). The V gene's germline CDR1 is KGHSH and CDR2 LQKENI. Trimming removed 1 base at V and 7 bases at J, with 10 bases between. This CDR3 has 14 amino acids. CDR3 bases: TGTGCCAGCTCACCACAGGGGATTGGTGAAAAACTGTTTTTT. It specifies CASSPQGIGEKLFF.

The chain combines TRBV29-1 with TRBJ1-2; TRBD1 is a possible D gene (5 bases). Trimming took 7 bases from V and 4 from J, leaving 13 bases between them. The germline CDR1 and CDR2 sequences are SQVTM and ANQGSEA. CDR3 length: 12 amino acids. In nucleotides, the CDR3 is TGCAGCGGCGGGACGGAGATCTATGGCTACACCTTC. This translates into CSGGTEIYGYTF.

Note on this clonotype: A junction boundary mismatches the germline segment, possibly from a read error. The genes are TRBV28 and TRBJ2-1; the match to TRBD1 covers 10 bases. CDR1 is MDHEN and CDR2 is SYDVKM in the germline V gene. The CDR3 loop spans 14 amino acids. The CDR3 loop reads CASSSPQDRGLSRF. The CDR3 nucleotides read TGTGCCAGCAGTTCACCCCAGGACAGGGGGTTAAGTAGGTTC.